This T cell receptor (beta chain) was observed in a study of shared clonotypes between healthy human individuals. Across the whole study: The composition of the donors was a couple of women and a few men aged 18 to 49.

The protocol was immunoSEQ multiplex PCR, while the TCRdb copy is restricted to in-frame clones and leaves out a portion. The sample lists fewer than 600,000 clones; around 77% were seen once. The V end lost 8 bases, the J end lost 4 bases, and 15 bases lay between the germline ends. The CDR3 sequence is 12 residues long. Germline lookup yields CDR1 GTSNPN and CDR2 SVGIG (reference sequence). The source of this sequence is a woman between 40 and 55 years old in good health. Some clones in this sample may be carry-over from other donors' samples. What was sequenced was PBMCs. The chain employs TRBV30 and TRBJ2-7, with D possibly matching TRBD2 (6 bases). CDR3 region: CAGGLVGYEQYF. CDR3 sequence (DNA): TGTGCCGGAGGGCTAGTGGGGTACGAGCAGTACTTC. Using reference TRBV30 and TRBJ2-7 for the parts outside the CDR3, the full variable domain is SQTIHQWPATLVQPVGSPLSLECTVEGTSNPNLYWYRQAAGRGLQLLFYSVGIGQISSEVPQNLSASRPQDRQFILSSKKLLLSDSGFYLCAGGLVGYEQYFGPGTRLTVT.